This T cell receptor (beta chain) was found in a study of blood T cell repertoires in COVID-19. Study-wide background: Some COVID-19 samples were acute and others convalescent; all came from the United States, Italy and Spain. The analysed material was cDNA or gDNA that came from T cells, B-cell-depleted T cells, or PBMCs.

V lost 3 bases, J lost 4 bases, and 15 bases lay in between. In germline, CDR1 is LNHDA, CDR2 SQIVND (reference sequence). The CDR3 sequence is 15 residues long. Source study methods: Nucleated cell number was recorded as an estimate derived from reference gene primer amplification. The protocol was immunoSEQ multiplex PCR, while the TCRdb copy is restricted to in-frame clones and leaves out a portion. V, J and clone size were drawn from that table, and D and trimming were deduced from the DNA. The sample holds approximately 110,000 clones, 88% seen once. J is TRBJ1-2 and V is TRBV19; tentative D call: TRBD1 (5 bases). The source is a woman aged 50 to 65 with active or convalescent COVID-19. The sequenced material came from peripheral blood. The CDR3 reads CASSILRDSAYGYTF. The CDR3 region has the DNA TGTGCCAGTAGTATCCTCCGGGACTCAGCCTATGGCTACACCTTC.